This T cell receptor (beta chain) originates from a study of response to subunit inactivated influenza vaccine. TCRdb reprocessed the RT-PCR reads with MiXCR, giving one entry per CDR3 protein. The table records 450,000 to 600,000 distinct CDR3 sequences, approximately 17% of them present only once. Study-level points and caveats: Researchers suggested that each seasonal influenza vaccination recruits few new T cells.

A word on this clonotype: The antigen is unknown.

The source of this sequence is a man between 45 and 75 years old who received an inactivated influenza vaccine. The starting material was CD4+ T cells sorted from PBMCs, obtained 23 to 25 months after vaccination.

In nucleotides, the CDR3 is TGTGCCAGCGCCCCTGGGGGGGCGGGGTACACTGAAGCTTTCTTT. Encoded protein: CASAPGGAGYTEAFF. The chain carries TRBV6-2 or TRBV6-3 and TRBJ1-1, with a tentative D call TRBD1 (6 bases). CDR3 size: 15 residues. Germline CDR1 is MNHEY and CDR2 is SVGEGT. V was trimmed by 8 bases and J by 3 bases, leaving 19 bases between them.